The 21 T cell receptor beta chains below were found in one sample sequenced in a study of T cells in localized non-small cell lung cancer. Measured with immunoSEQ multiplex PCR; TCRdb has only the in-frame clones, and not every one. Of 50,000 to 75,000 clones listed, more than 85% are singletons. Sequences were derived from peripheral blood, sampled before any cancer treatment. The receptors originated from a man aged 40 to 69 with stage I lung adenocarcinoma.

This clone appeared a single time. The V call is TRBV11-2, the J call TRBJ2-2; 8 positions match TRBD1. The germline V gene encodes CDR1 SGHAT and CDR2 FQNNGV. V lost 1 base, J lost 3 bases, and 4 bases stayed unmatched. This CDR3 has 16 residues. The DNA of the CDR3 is TGTGCCAGCAGCTTAGTAGGACAGGGCTACACCGGGGAGCTGTTTTTT. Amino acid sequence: CASSLVGQGYTGELFF.

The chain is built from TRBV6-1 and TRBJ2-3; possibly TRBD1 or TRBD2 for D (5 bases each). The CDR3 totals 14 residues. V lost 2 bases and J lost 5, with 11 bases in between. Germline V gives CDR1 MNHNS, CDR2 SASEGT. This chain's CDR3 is CASSEKAGRDTQYF. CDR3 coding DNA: TGTGCCAGCAGTGAAAAGGCAGGGAGAGATACGCAGTATTTT.

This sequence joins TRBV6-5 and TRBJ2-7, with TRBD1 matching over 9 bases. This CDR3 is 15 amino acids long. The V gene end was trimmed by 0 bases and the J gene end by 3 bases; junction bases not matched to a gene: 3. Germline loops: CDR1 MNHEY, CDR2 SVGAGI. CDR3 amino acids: CASSYSGDRDYEQYF. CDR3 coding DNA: TGTGCCAGCAGTTACTCTGGGGACAGGGACTACGAGCAGTACTTC.

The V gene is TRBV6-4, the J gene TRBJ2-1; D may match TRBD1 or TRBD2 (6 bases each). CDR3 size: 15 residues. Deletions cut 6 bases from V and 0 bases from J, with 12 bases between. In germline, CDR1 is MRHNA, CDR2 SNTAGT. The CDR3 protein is CASSAGHHSYNEQFF. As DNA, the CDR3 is TGTGCCAGCAGCGCGGGACACCACTCCTACAATGAGCAGTTCTTC.

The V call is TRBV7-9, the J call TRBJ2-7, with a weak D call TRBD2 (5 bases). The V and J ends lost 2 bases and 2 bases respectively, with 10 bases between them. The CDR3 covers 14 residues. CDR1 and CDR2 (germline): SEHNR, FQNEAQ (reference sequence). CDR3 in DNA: TGTGCCAGCAGCTTATTAGAGGGTCCCTACGAGCAGTACTTC. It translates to CASSLLEGPYEQYF. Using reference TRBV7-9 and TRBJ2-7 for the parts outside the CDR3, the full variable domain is DTGVSQNPRHKITKRGQNVTFRCDPISEHNRLYWYRQTLGQGPEFLTYFQNEAQLEKSRLLSDRFSAERPKGSFSTLEIQRTEQGDSAMYLCASSLLEGPYEQYFGPGTRLTVT.

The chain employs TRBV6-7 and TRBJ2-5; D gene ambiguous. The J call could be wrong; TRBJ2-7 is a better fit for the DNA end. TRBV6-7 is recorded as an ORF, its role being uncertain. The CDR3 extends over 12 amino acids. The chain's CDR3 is CARTVELYEQYF. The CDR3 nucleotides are TGTGCCCGCACGGTGGAACTCTACGAGCAGTACTTC.

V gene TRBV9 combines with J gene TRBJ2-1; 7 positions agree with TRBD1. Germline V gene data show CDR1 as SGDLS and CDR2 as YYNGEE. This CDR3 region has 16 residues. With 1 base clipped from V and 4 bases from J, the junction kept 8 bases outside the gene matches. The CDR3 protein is CASSVNSGTAYNEQFF. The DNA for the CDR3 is TGTGCCAGCAGCGTAAACTCCGGGACAGCTTACAATGAGCAGTTCTTC. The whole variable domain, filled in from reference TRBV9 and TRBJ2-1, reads DSGVTQTPKHLITATGQRVTLRCSPRSGDLSVYWYQQSLDQGLQFLIQYYNGEERAKGNILERFSAQQFPDLHSELNLSSLELGDSALYFCASSVNSGTAYNEQFFGPGTRLTVL.

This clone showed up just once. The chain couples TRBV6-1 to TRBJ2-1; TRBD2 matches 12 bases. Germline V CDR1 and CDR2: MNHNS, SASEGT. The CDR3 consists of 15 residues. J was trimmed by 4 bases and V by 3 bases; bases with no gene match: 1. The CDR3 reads CASSETSGGYNEQFF. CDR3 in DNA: TGTGCCAGCAGTGAGACTAGCGGGGGTTACAATGAGCAGTTCTTC.

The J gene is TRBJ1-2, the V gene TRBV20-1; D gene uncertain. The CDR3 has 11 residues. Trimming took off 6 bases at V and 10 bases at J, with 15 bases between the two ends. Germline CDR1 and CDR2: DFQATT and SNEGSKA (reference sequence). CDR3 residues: CSAHDGQDYTF. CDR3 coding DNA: TGCAGTGCCCACGACGGGCAAGACTACACCTTC.

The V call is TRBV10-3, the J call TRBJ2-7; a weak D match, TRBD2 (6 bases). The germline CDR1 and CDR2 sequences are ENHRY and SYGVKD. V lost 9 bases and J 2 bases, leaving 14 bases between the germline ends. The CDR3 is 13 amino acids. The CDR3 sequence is CAISSGHPYEQYF. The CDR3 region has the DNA TGTGCCATAAGTAGCGGACACCCCTACGAGCAGTACTTC.

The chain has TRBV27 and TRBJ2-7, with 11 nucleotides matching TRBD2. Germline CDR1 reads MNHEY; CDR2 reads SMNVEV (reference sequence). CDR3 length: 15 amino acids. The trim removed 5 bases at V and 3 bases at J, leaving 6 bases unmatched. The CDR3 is CASSLAGGPNYEQYF. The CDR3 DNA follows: TGTGCCAGCAGTCTAGCGGGAGGCCCCAACTACGAGCAGTACTTC.

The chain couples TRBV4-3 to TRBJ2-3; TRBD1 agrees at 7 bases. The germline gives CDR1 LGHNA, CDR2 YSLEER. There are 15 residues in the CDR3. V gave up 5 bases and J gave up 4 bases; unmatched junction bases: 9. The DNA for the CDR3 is TGCGCCAGCAGCAGGCGACAGGGCGGAGCAGATACGCAGTATTTT. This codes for CASSRRQGGADTQYF.

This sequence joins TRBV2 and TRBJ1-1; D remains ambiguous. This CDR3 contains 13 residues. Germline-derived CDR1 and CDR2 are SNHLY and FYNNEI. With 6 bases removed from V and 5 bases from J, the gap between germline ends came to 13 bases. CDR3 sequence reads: CASRSTASTEAFF. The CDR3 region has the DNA TGTGCCAGCAGGTCGACGGCGAGTACTGAAGCTTTCTTT. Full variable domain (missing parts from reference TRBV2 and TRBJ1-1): EPEVTQTPSHQVTQMGQEVILRCVPISNHLYFYWYRQILGQKVEFLVSFYNNEISEKSEIFDDQFSVERPDGSNFTLKIRSTKLEDSAMYFCASRSTASTEAFFGQGTRLTVV.

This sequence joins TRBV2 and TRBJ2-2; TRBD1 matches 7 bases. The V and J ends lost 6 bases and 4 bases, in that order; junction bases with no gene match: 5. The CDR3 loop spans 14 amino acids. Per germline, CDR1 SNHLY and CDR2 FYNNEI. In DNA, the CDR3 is TGTGCCAGCAGCCCGGGACAGAGCACCGGGGAGCTGTTTTTT. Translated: CASSPGQSTGELFF.

The CDR3 region has the DNA TGTGCCAGCAGCGTAGGCACTAGCGGCTTGAATGAGCAGTTCTTC. Encoded protein: CASSVGTSGLNEQFF. The J gene is TRBJ2-1, the V gene TRBV9; TRBD2 matches 8 bases. Germline V CDR1 and CDR2: SGDLS, YYNGEE. The CDR3 length is 15 residues. J was trimmed by 7 bases and V by 0 bases; bases with no gene match: 6.

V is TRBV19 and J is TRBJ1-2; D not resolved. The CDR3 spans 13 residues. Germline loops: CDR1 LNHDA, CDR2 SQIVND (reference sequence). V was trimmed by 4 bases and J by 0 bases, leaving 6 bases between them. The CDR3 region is CASSNGPNYGYTF. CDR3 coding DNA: TGTGCCAGTAGTAATGGCCCTAACTATGGCTACACCTTC. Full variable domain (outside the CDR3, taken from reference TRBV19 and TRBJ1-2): DGGITQSPKYLFRKEGQNVTLSCEQNLNHDAMYWYRQDPGQGLRLIYYSQIVNDFQKGDIAEGYSVSREKKESFPLTVTSAQKNPTAFYLCASSNGPNYGYTFGSGTRLTVV.

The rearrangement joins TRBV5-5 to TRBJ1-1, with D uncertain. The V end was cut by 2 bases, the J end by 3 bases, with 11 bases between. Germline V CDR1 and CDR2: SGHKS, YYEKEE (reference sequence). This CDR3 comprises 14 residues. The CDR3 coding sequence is TGTGCCAGCAGCTTAGAACAGCGGGACACTGAAGCTTTCTTT. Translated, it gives CASSLEQRDTEAFF. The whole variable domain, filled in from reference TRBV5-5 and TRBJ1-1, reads DAGVTQSPTHLIKTRGQQVTLRCSPISGHKSVSWYQQVLGQGPQFIFQYYEKEERGRGNFPDRFSARQFPNYSSELNVNALLLGDSALYLCASSLEQRDTEAFFGQGTRLTVV.

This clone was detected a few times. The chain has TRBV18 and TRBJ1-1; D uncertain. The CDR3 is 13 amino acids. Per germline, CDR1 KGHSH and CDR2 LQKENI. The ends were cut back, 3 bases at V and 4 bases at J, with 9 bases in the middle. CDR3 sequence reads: CASSPPGSTEAFF. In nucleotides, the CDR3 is TGTGCCAGCTCACCTCCTGGTAGCACTGAAGCTTTCTTT. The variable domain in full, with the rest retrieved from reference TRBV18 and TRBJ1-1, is NAGVMQNPRHLVRRRGQEARLRCSPMKGHSHVYWYRQLPEEGLKFMVYLQKENIIDESGMPKERFSAEFPKEGPSILRIQQVVRGDSAAYFCASSPPGSTEAFFGQGTRLTVV.

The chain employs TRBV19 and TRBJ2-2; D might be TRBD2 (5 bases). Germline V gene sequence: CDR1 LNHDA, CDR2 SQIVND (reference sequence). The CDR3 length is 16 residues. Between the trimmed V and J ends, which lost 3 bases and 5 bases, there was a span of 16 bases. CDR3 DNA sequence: TGTGCCAGTAGTATCGGTGAGGGTTTTCCTACCGGGGAGCTGTTTTTT. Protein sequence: CASSIGEGFPTGELFF.

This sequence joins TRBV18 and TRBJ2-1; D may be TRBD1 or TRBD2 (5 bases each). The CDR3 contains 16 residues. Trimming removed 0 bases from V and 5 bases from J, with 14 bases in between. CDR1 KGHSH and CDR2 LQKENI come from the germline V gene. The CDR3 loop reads CASSPPGAGLNNEQFF. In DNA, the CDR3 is TGTGCCAGCTCACCACCCGGGGCAGGACTTAACAATGAGCAGTTCTTC. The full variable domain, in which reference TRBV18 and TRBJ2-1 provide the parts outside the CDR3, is NAGVMQNPRHLVRRRGQEARLRCSPMKGHSHVYWYRQLPEEGLKFMVYLQKENIIDESGMPKERFSAEFPKEGPSILRIQQVVRGDSAAYFCASSPPGAGLNNEQFFGPGTRLTVL.

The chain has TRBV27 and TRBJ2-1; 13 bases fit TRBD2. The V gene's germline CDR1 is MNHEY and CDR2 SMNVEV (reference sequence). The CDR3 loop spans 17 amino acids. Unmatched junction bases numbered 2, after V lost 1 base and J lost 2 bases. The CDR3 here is CASSLWGLAGTYNEQFF. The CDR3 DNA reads TGTGCCAGCAGTTTATGGGGACTAGCGGGAACCTACAATGAGCAGTTCTTC.